These 11 T cell receptor beta chains originate from one sample sequenced in a study of regulatory T cells in long-lasting Graves disease. Building of the TCR beta libraries involved iRepertoire HTBI primers and Arm-PCR of CDR3 regions. TCRdb redid the calling of the multiplex PCR reads with MiXCR, one entry per CDR3 protein. The repertoire holds over 400,000 distinct CDR3 sequences, with 14% as singletons. Time point given: newly diagnosed GD, antithyroid drugs for less than 3 months. The TCR library used RNA extracted from PBMCs. Another study also made use of these data, one on T cells in Graves' hyperthyroidism and ophthalmopathy.

Sequences were derived from peripheral blood mononuclear cells (PBMCs), sampled at new diagnosis, from a patient treated with antithyroid drugs. Receptors were obtained from a woman aged 45-65 years with Graves disease.

This clonotype was counted only a few times. This sequence joins TRBV7-9 and TRBJ1-4; no firm D call. This CDR3 is 15 amino acids long. Germline V lookup: CDR1 SEHNR, CDR2 FQNEAQ (reference sequence). V was pared by 5 bases and J by 0 bases, with 10 bases between. The CDR3 spells CASSPLQATNEKLFF. The CDR3, as DNA: TGTGCCAGCAGCCCCCTACAAGCAACTAATGAAAAACTGTTTTTT.

This clonotype was counted many times. The gene calls are TRBV6-2 or TRBV6-3 and TRBJ2-7; D is perhaps TRBD1 or TRBD2 (6 bases each). Germline V CDR1 and CDR2: MNHEY, SVGEGT. The V gene lost 4 bases and the J gene lost 0 bases, with 13 bases spanning the gap. The length of the CDR3 is 15 residues. The CDR3 DNA reads as TGTGCCAGCAGTTCTCGGGGGCTGAGCTCCTACGAGCAGTACTTC. Residues: CASSSRGLSSYEQYF.

The chain employs TRBV19 and TRBJ1-1, with 7 bases that match TRBD1. Germline loops: CDR1 LNHDA, CDR2 SQIVND (reference sequence). The length of the CDR3 is 15 residues. Trimming took 5 bases from V and 2 from J; bases not matched to a gene: 8. The CDR3 DNA reads TGTGCCAGTAGTTCCAGCGGACAGGACAACACTGAAGCTTTCTTT. Protein: CASSSSGQDNTEAFF.

The table lists this clonotype with a few counts. The DNA of the CDR3 is TGTGCCAGCAGTTACTCCGGAGTCCACGAGCAGTACTTC. This translates into CASSYSGVHEQYF. The V and J genes are TRBV6-2 or TRBV6-3 and TRBJ2-7; no reliable D call. The CDR3 length is 13 residues. Per the germline V gene, CDR1 is MNHEY and CDR2 is SVGEGT. V was trimmed by 0 bases and J by 5 bases, leaving 8 bases between them.

The chain recombines TRBV24-1 with TRBJ1-5; a possible D gene is TRBD1 (6 bases). The CDR3 has 14 amino acids. Germline V gene data show CDR1 as KGHDR and CDR2 as SFDVKD. V was clipped by 9 bases and J by 4 bases, with 15 bases between them. The CDR3 here is CATPPNRDNQPQHF. In DNA form, the CDR3 reads TGTGCCACCCCACCCAACAGGGATAATCAGCCCCAGCATTTT.

Concerning this clonotype itself: Just one base apart from a much larger clone, this may be a read error. The V gene is TRBV27, the J gene TRBJ1-3; perhaps TRBD1 as D (5 bases). Germline V lookup: CDR1 MNHEY, CDR2 SMNVEV (reference sequence). Trimming removed 6 bases from V and 2 bases from J, with 20 bases in between. This CDR3 has 17 amino acids. The CDR3 reads CASSLVGASGPGNTIYF. Here the CDR3 DNA reads TGTGCCAGCAGCTTAGTAGGGGCTTCCGGGCCTGGAAACACCATATATTTT.

The table lists this clonotype with a few counts. The chain uses TRBV2 and TRBJ2-1; 7 bases line up with TRBD2. J was trimmed by 10 bases and V by 3 bases; bases with no gene match: 9. CDR3 size: 14 residues. Looked up from germline, CDR1 is SNHLY and CDR2 is FYNNEI. The DNA of the CDR3 is TGTGCCAGCAGTGATAGAGGGAGGGAACAAGAGCAGTTCTTC. Amino acids: CASSDRGREQEQFF.

This clonotype was recorded at least ten times. The V and J genes are TRBV5-1 and TRBJ2-1; 11 nucleotides align to TRBD2. The junction had 15 bases not matched to a gene; V was cut back by 4 bases and J by 12 bases. CDR3 size: 16 residues. Germline loops: CDR1 SGHRS, CDR2 YFSETQ. Written as DNA, the CDR3 is TGCGCCAGCAGCATGGGTAGCGGGAGGGCCGAAGTCGGGCAGTTCTTC. Translated, it gives CASSMGSGRAEVGQFF.

This clonotype was counted ten times or more. The chain recombines TRBV11-3 with TRBJ2-7; D is possibly TRBD1 (5 bases). Trimming stripped 0 bases from V and 0 bases from J, with 9 bases between. The CDR3 totals 15 residues. CDR1 SGHNT and CDR2 YENEEA come from the germline V gene. CDR3 DNA: TGTGCCAGCAGCTTAGAGGGCGGACACTCCTACGAGCAGTACTTC. It is translated as CASSLEGGHSYEQYF.

Comments on this clonotype: This may be a read error, as it is one base from a much larger clone. The chain carries TRBV20-1 and TRBJ2-5; TRBD2 aligns across 9 bases. The V gene's germline CDR1 is DFQATT and CDR2 SNEGSKA (reference sequence). The CDR3 length is 18 residues. CDR3 protein: CSARGFAGGLRYQKTQYF. The CDR3 DNA is TGCAGTGCTAGAGGGTTTGCGGGAGGGCTCCGGTACCAAAAGACCCAGTACTTC.

In this sample, this clonotype turned up a few times. The chain joins TRBV9 to TRBJ2-5; D may be TRBD2 (6 bases). The V end was cut by 3 bases, the J end by 3 bases, with 15 bases between. The CDR3 sequence is 15 residues long. Per the germline V gene, CDR1 is SGDLS and CDR2 is YYNGEE. CDR3 nucleotide sequence: TGTGCCAGCAGCGCAGGGACTGGATCCAAAGAGACCCAGTACTTC. It translates to CASSAGTGSKETQYF.